Shown below are 26 T cell receptor beta chains from a single sample sequenced in a study of cytomegalovirus exposure and HLA in healthy donors. The data were produced by immunoSEQ multiplex PCR, yet TCRdb's version contains in-frame clones alone and is incomplete. The sample holds over 150,000 clones; approximately 86% are singletons and the top ten take approximately 20%. Material: PBMCs. The origin of the receptors is a man in his late teens or twenties in good health and CMV-seropositive.

The genes are TRBV7-2 and TRBJ2-5; tentatively, D is TRBD1 (5 bases). The ends were cut back, 1 base at V and 0 bases at J, with 12 bases in the middle. Germline assignment: CDR1 SGHTA and CDR2 FQGNSA. The CDR3 has 16 amino acids. CDR3 nucleotide sequence: TGTGCCAGCAGCTTAGTCGTAGGGGCCGACCAAGAGACCCAGTACTTC. As protein: CASSLVVGADQETQYF.

This rearrangement joins TRBV13 to TRBJ2-7; 7 nucleotides line up with TRBD1. Germline V gene sequence: CDR1 PRHDT, CDR2 FYEKMQ (reference sequence). The V and J ends lost 5 bases and 0 bases, in that order; junction bases with no gene match: 7. The CDR3 runs to 15 residues. The CDR3 region is CASSLKQGLSYEQYF. The DNA for the CDR3 is TGTGCCAGCAGCCTTAAACAGGGGCTCTCCTACGAGCAGTACTTC.

V usage is TRBV19 and J usage is TRBJ1-2; no reliable D call. V lost 5 bases, J lost 3 bases, and 13 bases lay in between. This CDR3 has 14 amino acids. From germline, CDR1 is LNHDA and CDR2 SQIVND (reference sequence). The CDR3 DNA is TGTGCCAGTAGTTCACTACGATTCGACTATGGCTACACCTTC. This gives the protein CASSSLRFDYGYTF.

This chain joins TRBV27 and TRBJ2-1; TRBD1 matches at 10 bases. V gave up 6 bases and J gave up 3 bases; unmatched junction bases: 5. Per germline, CDR1 MNHEY and CDR2 SMNVEV (reference sequence). CDR3 length: 15 residues. CDR3 sequence reads: CASSKDRGHYNEQFF. The CDR3 coding sequence is TGTGCCAGCAGCAAAGACAGGGGGCACTACAATGAGCAGTTCTTC.

The chain links TRBV19 to TRBJ1-2; 10 bases line up with TRBD1. There are 15 residues in the CDR3. J gave up 3 bases and V 3 bases, and 4 bases lay outside the gene matches. Germline assignment: CDR1 LNHDA and CDR2 SQIVND (reference sequence). The CDR3 bases are TGTGCCAGTAGTATGGACAGGGGGTTTGACTATGGCTACACCTTC. Encoded protein: CASSMDRGFDYGYTF.

This clone was counted a single time. The CDR3 DNA reads TGTGCCAGCAGCTTATCGGACAGGGGTAGCACTGAAGCTTTCTTT. This gives the protein CASSLSDRGSTEAFF. The chain uses TRBV11-2 and TRBJ1-1, with TRBD1 identical over 9 bases. Germline assignment: CDR1 SGHAT and CDR2 FQNNGV. The CDR3 is 15 amino acids. V lost 2 bases to trimming and J lost 4 bases; unmatched junction nucleotides: 5. Complete variable domain (other parts from reference TRBV11-2 and TRBJ1-1): EAGVAQSPRYKIIEKRQSVAFWCNPISGHATLYWYQQILGQGPKLLIQFQNNGVVDDSQLPKDRFSAERLKGVDSTLKIQPAKLEDSAVYLCASSLSDRGSTEAFFGQGTRLTVV.

The rearrangement links TRBV11-2 to TRBJ1-2; the D gene is possibly TRBD1 (5 bases). This CDR3 region has 15 residues. Germline lookup yields CDR1 SGHAT and CDR2 FQNNGV. Between the trimmed V and J ends, which lost 7 bases and 0 bases, there was a span of 15 bases. The CDR3 DNA is TGTGCCAGCACCATAGACAGTACCACTAACTATGGCTACACCTTC. This sequence encodes CASTIDSTTNYGYTF.

V is TRBV11-2 and J is TRBJ1-1, with D possibly matching TRBD1 (6 bases). In germline, CDR1 is SGHAT, CDR2 FQNNGV. The V and J ends lost 6 bases and 4 bases respectively, with 12 bases between them. The CDR3 is made up of 13 amino acids. The CDR3 here is CASRRGGGTEAFF. The CDR3 DNA is TGTGCCAGCAGGAGGGGAGGGGGCACTGAAGCTTTCTTT.

As DNA, the CDR3 is TGTGCTAGTGGCCAGAGCCTTAGCGGGAGGGACGAGCAGTACTTC. This codes for CASGQSLSGRDEQYF. V usage is TRBV12-5 and J usage is TRBJ2-7, with TRBD2 identical over 11 bases. Germline trimming cut 6 bases from V and 5 bases from J; bases unmatched to any gene: 9. From germline, CDR1 is LGHNT and CDR2 FRNRAP. This CDR3 is built from 15 residues.

The CDR3 nucleotides are TGTGCCAGCAGCCCTGGGGGGGATACGCAGTATTTT. As protein: CASSPGGDTQYF. The chain links TRBV7-9 to TRBJ2-3; possible D gene TRBD2, 6 bases. Germline V gene sequence: CDR1 SEHNR, CDR2 FQNEAQ (reference sequence). The ends were cut back, 5 bases at V and 6 bases at J, with 9 bases in the middle. The CDR3 consists of 12 residues.

The chain couples TRBV7-9 to TRBJ1-6, with 7 bases lining up with TRBD1. V lost 5 bases, J lost 8 bases, and 6 bases stayed unmatched. In germline, CDR1 is SEHNR, CDR2 FQNEAQ (reference sequence). The CDR3 loop spans 14 amino acids. In DNA, the CDR3 is TGTGCCAGCAGCCTAGGGACAGCTCATTCACCCCTCCACTTT. Protein product: CASSLGTAHSPLHF. The whole variable domain, filled in from reference TRBV7-9 and TRBJ1-6, reads DTGVSQNPRHKITKRGQNVTFRCDPISEHNRLYWYRQTLGQGPEFLTYFQNEAQLEKSRLLSDRFSAERPKGSFSTLEIQRTEQGDSAMYLCASSLGTAHSPLHFGNGTRLTVT.

The chain links TRBV6-1 to TRBJ2-4, with a possible D match to TRBD1 (6 bases). Germline CDR1 is MNHNS and CDR2 is SASEGT. V gave up 8 bases and J gave up 8 bases, with 16 bases separating them. The CDR3 is 13 residues long. The CDR3 reads CASDKGPGDIQYF. CDR3 coding DNA: TGTGCCAGCGACAAGGGACCAGGGGACATTCAGTACTTC.

This clone is medium-sized by share. Additional DNA sequences in this sample encode the identical CDR3. The rearrangement joins TRBV7-2 to TRBJ1-5; no clear D. V was cut by 5 bases and J by 0 bases, with 8 bases left in between. The CDR3 consists of 14 residues. CDR1 is SGHTA and CDR2 is FQGNSA in the germline V gene. The CDR3 DNA follows: TGTGCCAGCAGCCTCACTATTAGCAATCAGCCCCAGCATTTT. Its translation: CASSLTISNQPQHF.

V usage is TRBV7-2 and J usage is TRBJ2-7, with TRBD1 matching 7 bases. The V gene's germline CDR1 is SGHTA and CDR2 FQGNSA. This CDR3 is built from 14 residues. Trimming cost V 8 bases and J 5 bases; bases outside gene matches: 12. The CDR3 here is CASGGDRASNEQYF. The CDR3 DNA reads TGTGCCAGCGGCGGAGACAGGGCGTCCAACGAGCAGTACTTC.

Points on this clone: The same CDR3 arises from other DNA sequences in this sample as well. This chain links TRBV7-2 with TRBJ2-5; D uncertain. The CDR3 is 12 residues long. Germline values: CDR1 SGHTA, CDR2 FQGNSA. The ends were cut back, 0 bases at V and 5 bases at J, with 4 bases in the middle. This CDR3 reads CASSLARETQYF. CDR3 coding DNA: TGTGCCAGCAGCTTAGCGCGCGAGACCCAGTACTTC.

The chain has TRBV18 and TRBJ1-3; 9 bases are shared with TRBD1. CDR3 length equals 17 residues. CDR1 is KGHSH, CDR2 LQKENI, per germline. V lost 5 bases and J lost 1; bases outside the gene matches: 9. CDR3 bases: TGTGCCAGCTCATATAGGACAGGGGAGCCATCTGGAAACACCATATATTTT. Translated, it gives CASSYRTGEPSGNTIYF. The whole variable domain, filled in from reference TRBV18 and TRBJ1-3, reads NAGVMQNPRHLVRRRGQEARLRCSPMKGHSHVYWYRQLPEEGLKFMVYLQKENIIDESGMPKERFSAEFPKEGPSILRIQQVVRGDSAAYFCASSYRTGEPSGNTIYFGEGSWLTVV.

V gene TRBV7-6 combines with J gene TRBJ2-1; 13 bases map to TRBD2. Losses at the gene ends were 4 bases for V and 1 base for J; bases not matched to a gene: 16. This CDR3 comprises 21 residues. In germline, CDR1 is SGHVS, CDR2 FNYEAQ. CDR3 loop: CASSYPGTSGTSEGSYNEQFF. For the CDR3, the DNA is TGTGCCAGCAGCTACCCCGGGACTAGCGGGACCTCGGAGGGGTCCTACAATGAGCAGTTCTTC.

The genes are TRBV4-1 and TRBJ2-1, with TRBD1 as a possible D gene (6 bases). Germline V CDR1 and CDR2: MGHRA, YSYEKL. The V end was cut by 3 bases, the J end by 4 bases, with 16 bases between. The CDR3 spans 16 residues. CDR3 coding DNA: TGCGCCAGCAGCCAGCCCGGACAGCATCTTTACAATGAGCAGTTCTTC. As protein: CASSQPGQHLYNEQFF.

The chain is built from TRBV7-2 and TRBJ1-1; D unclear. The CDR3 has 13 residues. Trimming stripped 4 bases from V and 9 bases from J, with 15 bases between. In germline, CDR1 is SGHTA, CDR2 FQGNSA. This CDR3 is CASSSLDGFQAFF. The CDR3 nucleotides read TGTGCCAGCAGCTCCCTCGACGGGTTTCAAGCTTTCTTT.

V usage is TRBV5-4 and J usage is TRBJ1-3; maybe TRBD1 (6 bases). The length of the CDR3 is 14 residues. V gave up 5 bases and J gave up 2 bases, with 11 bases separating them. Looked up from germline, CDR1 is SGHNT and CDR2 is YYREEE (reference sequence). CDR3 bases: TGTGCCAGCAGTATACAGGGAGCTGGAAACACCATATATTTT. Translated: CASSIQGAGNTIYF.

The rearrangement links TRBV29-1 to TRBJ2-5; 7 nucleotides line up with TRBD2. V lost 5 bases, J lost 3 bases, and 12 bases stayed unmatched. This CDR3 has 15 amino acids. The V gene's germline CDR1 is SQVTM and CDR2 ANQGSEA. The CDR3 bases are TGCAGCGTTATCAGTGGGCGGGGGTATAAAGAGACCCAGTACTTC. Amino acids: CSVISGRGYKETQYF.

The V call is TRBV19, the J call TRBJ1-4; maybe TRBD1 (6 bases). This CDR3 has 14 residues. With 7 bases removed from V and 5 bases from J, the gap between germline ends came to 14 bases. Germline V gene lookup returns CDR1 LNHDA and CDR2 SQIVND (reference sequence). The CDR3 region is CASKQQGANEKLFF. CDR3 in DNA: TGTGCCAGTAAACAACAGGGAGCAAATGAAAAACTGTTTTTT.

The CDR3 region is CASSFRQGASGYTF. The CDR3 bases are TGTGCCAGCAGTTTCAGACAGGGGGCTAGTGGCTACACCTTC. V gene TRBV27 combines with J gene TRBJ1-2; 10 bases map to TRBD1. J lost 7 bases, V lost 3 bases, and 5 bases had no gene match. The CDR3 extends over 14 amino acids. CDR1 and CDR2 from the germline V gene are MNHEY and SMNVEV (reference sequence).

The chain employs TRBV11-3 and TRBJ1-5; D not resolved. V lost 0 bases and J 4 bases, leaving 16 bases between the germline ends. Germline V gives CDR1 SGHNT, CDR2 YENEEA. This CDR3 has 17 amino acids. The CDR3 sequence is CASSLEGGGFGNQPQHF. CDR3 in DNA: TGTGCCAGCAGCTTAGAAGGTGGAGGGTTTGGGAATCAGCCCCAGCATTTT.

This clone was detected once. The rearrangement links TRBV28 to TRBJ2-7; tentatively, D is TRBD2 (6 bases). The CDR3 runs 12 residues. Trimming shortened V by 6 bases and J by 4 bases, and 10 bases separated the two germline ends. Germline CDR1 MDHEN, CDR2 SYDVKM. The chain's CDR3 is CASSSGTYEQYF. The CDR3 DNA reads TGTGCCAGCAGCTCCGGGACTTACGAGCAGTACTTC. The full variable domain, completed using reference TRBV28 and TRBJ2-7, is DVKVTQSSRYLVKRTGEKVFLECVQDMDHENMFWYRQDPGLGLRLIYFSYDVKMKEKGDIPEGYSVSREKKERFSLILESASTNQTSMYLCASSSGTYEQYFGPGTRLTVT.

CDR3 coding DNA: TGTGCCAGCAGCCTCCGACTAGCGGGGGGGCGCGATGAGCAGTTCTTC. Translating it yields CASSLRLAGGRDEQFF. The genes are TRBV7-3 and TRBJ2-1; the match to TRBD2 covers 14 bases. CDR3 length: 16 amino acids. The germline V gene has CDR1 SGHTA and CDR2 FQGTGA. The V and J ends lost 5 bases and 8 bases, in that order; junction bases with no gene match: 8.